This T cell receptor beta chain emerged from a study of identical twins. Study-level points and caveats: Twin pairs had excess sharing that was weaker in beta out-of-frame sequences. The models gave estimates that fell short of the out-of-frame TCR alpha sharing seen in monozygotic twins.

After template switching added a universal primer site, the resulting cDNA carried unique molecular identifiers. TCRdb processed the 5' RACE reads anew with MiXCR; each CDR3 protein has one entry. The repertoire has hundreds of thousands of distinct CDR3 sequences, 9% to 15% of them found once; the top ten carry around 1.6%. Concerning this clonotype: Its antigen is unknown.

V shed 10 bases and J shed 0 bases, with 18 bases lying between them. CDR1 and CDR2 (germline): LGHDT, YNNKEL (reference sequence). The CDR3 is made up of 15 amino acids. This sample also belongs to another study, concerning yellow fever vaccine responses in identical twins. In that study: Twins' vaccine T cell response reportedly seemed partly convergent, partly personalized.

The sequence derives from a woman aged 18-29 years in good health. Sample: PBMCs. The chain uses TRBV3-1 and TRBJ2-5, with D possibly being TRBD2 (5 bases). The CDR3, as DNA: TGTGCCACCTGCCAAGATTTGAGGGACCAAGAGACCCAGTACTTC. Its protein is CATCQDLRDQETQYF.